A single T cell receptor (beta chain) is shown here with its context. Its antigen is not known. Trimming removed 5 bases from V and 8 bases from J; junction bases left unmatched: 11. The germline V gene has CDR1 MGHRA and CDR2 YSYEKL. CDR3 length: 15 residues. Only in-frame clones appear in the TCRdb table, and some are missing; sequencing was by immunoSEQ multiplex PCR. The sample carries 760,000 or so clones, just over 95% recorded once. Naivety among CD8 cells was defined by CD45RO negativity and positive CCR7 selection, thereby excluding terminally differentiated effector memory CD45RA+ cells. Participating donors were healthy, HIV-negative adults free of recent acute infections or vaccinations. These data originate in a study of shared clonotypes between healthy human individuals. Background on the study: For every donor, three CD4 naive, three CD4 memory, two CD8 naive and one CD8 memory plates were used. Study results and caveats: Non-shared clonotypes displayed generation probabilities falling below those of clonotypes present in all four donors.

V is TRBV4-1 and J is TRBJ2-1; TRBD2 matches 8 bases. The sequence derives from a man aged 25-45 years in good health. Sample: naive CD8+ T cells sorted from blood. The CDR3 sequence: CASSALGLAGDEQFF. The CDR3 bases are TGCGCCAGCAGCGCGCTGGGGCTAGCGGGCGATGAGCAGTTCTTC.